A single T cell receptor (beta chain) is shown here with its context. What it recognizes is unknown. CDR1 is SNHLY and CDR2 is FYNNEI in the germline V gene. Unmatched junction bases numbered 7, after V lost 5 bases and J lost 5 bases. The CDR3 consists of 14 residues. The data are from a study of cytomegalovirus exposure and HLA in healthy donors. Overall study results and limits: Researchers counted around 170 TCR beta chains as cytomegalovirus-associated.

Primers for the PCR totalled 60 Vbeta and 13 Jbeta. TCRdb's copy holds only in-frame clones and misses some; the assay was immunoSEQ multiplex PCR. Among some 170,000 clones listed, about 80% were seen once. This chain uses TRBV2 with TRBJ2-5; TRBD2 matches at 8 bases. The sample taken for sequencing was PBMCs. The sequence was obtained from a man aged 35-49 years in good health and CMV-seropositive. The CDR3 reads CASSSGLAVETQYF. The CDR3 region has the DNA TGTGCCAGCAGTTCTGGACTAGCAGTCGAGACCCAGTACTTC.